This T cell receptor (beta chain) was sequenced in a study of blood T cell repertoires in COVID-19. The overall study: COVID-19 samples, acute and convalescent, were from the United States, Italy and Spain.

Some clones are missing from TCRdb's copy, which holds only in-frame ones; the method was immunoSEQ multiplex PCR. The sample shows 200,000 to 250,000 clones, about 88% of them seen only once. Cohort allocation depended upon clinical history that participants reported. The germline V gene encodes CDR1 SGDLS and CDR2 YYNGEE. Trimming took 0 bases from V and 0 from J; bases not matched to a gene: 18. The CDR3 sequence is 21 residues long. V gene TRBV9 combines with J gene TRBJ2-3, with 8 bases identical to TRBD2. The sample was PBMCs or T cells enriched from blood (not recorded which). The receptor was isolated from a woman younger than 45 who had recovered from COVID-19. The CDR3 sequence is CASSVATPSGYGTSSTDTQYF. DNA of the CDR3: TGTGCCAGCAGCGTAGCTACTCCTAGCGGGTACGGAACCTCTAGCACAGATACGCAGTATTTT.